The 10 T cell receptor beta chains given below trace back to one sample, sequenced in a study of cytomegalovirus exposure and HLA in healthy donors. Use of 60 Vbeta and 13 Jbeta primers characterized the PCR. The method was immunoSEQ multiplex PCR; TCRdb's version includes in-frame clones alone and lacks a portion of them. The table includes nearly 110,000 clones, about three quarters detected once. Source material: PBMCs. Receptors originate from a woman aged 50 to 60 in good health and CMV-seropositive.

The chain combines TRBV25-1 with TRBJ2-6; 7 bases align to TRBD2. The V gene end was trimmed by 6 bases and the J gene end by 0 bases; junction bases not matched to a gene: 8. The CDR3 has 17 amino acids. Germline V CDR1 and CDR2: MGHDK, SYGVNS. The CDR3 protein is CASSGGWISSGANVLTF. DNA of the CDR3: TGTGCCAGCAGCGGGGGGTGGATCTCCTCTGGGGCCAACGTCCTGACTTTC.

The chain uses TRBV19 and TRBJ1-5; D is unresolved. This CDR3 region has 11 residues. Deletions cut 4 bases from V and 4 bases from J, with 2 bases between. Germline CDR1 is LNHDA and CDR2 is SQIVND (reference sequence). The CDR3 protein is CASSTNQPQHF. The CDR3 DNA reads TGTGCCAGTAGTACGAATCAGCCCCAGCATTTT.

The chain uses TRBV11-2 and TRBJ2-1; 11 positions match TRBD2. The CDR3 covers 16 residues. Looked up from germline, CDR1 is SGHAT and CDR2 is FQNNGV. Unmatched junction bases numbered 9, after V lost 5 bases and J lost 6 bases. The CDR3 DNA follows: TGTGCCAGCAGCGCTACCCTAGCGGGGGGAACCAATGAGCAGTTCTTC. It translates to CASSATLAGGTNEQFF. Variable domain in full (rest from reference TRBV11-2 and TRBJ2-1): EAGVAQSPRYKIIEKRQSVAFWCNPISGHATLYWYQQILGQGPKLLIQFQNNGVVDDSQLPKDRFSAERLKGVDSTLKIQPAKLEDSAVYLCASSATLAGGTNEQFFGPGTRLTVL.

The V gene is TRBV7-2, the J gene TRBJ1-3; tentatively, D is TRBD1 (6 bases). Germline V CDR1 and CDR2: SGHTA, FQGNSA. This CDR3 comprises 19 residues. Trimming removed 3 bases from V and 0 bases from J, with 21 bases in between. The CDR3 DNA follows: TGTGCCAGCAGCTTCCGGGCTGGGGGCCCTACGAGCTCTGGAAACACCATATATTTT. This codes for CASSFRAGGPTSSGNTIYF.

The chain has TRBV5-1 and TRBJ2-3; TRBD1 matches 8 bases. The ends lost 6 bases at V and 6 bases at J; junction bases unmatched: 9. The CDR3 spans 14 residues. Germline assignment: CDR1 SGHRS and CDR2 YFSETQ. The CDR3 sequence is CASTTPTGGDTQYF. The CDR3 DNA reads TGCGCCAGCACCACCCCAACAGGGGGTGATACGCAGTATTTT.

The V gene is TRBV15, the J gene TRBJ2-5; D possibly corresponds to TRBD1 (5 bases). The CDR3 sequence is 15 residues long. V lost 5 bases and J lost 2, with 15 bases in between. Germline values: CDR1 LNHNV, CDR2 YYDKDF (reference sequence). The CDR3 is CATSYKRGVQETQYF. The CDR3 region has the DNA TGTGCCACCAGCTATAAAAGGGGTGTGCAAGAGACCCAGTACTTC.

The chain has TRBV19 and TRBJ1-3; 7 bases are a match to TRBD1. V lost 4 bases, J lost 0 bases, and 3 bases stayed unmatched. The CDR3 extends over 15 amino acids. Germline CDR1 reads LNHDA; CDR2 reads SQIVND (reference sequence). The CDR3 is CASSSGQASGNTIYF. CDR3 coding DNA: TGTGCCAGTAGTAGCGGACAGGCCTCTGGAAACACCATATATTTT.

Only a few counts were recorded for this clone. The chain carries TRBV6-1 and TRBJ2-7; a weak D match, TRBD1 (5 bases). Germline CDR1 is MNHNS and CDR2 is SASEGT. This CDR3 has 14 amino acids. Between the trimmed V and J ends, which lost 6 bases and 0 bases, there was a span of 12 bases. This CDR3 reads CASREMTVSYEQYF. CDR3 nucleotides: TGTGCCAGCAGAGAGATGACAGTCTCCTACGAGCAGTACTTC.

The chain recombines TRBV11-2 with TRBJ2-1; 7 bases map to TRBD2. The CDR3 is 15 residues long. Germline loops: CDR1 SGHAT, CDR2 FQNNGV. The V segment lost 7 bases and the J segment 4 bases; nucleotides outside the gene matches: 10. CDR3 sequence: CASIWGGARYNEQFF. The DNA of the CDR3 is TGTGCCAGCATCTGGGGGGGAGCACGGTACAATGAGCAGTTCTTC.

The chain is built from TRBV2 and TRBJ2-7, with 7 bases that match TRBD1. The ends lost 5 bases at V and 2 bases at J; junction bases unmatched: 6. CDR3 length: 14 residues. The V gene's germline CDR1 is SNHLY and CDR2 FYNNEI. As DNA, the CDR3 is TGTGCCAGCAGTACCCACAGGGGAACCTACGAGCAGTACTTC. It yields the protein CASSTHRGTYEQYF.